These 10 T cell receptor beta chains share one sample of origin, sequenced in a study of T cells after yellow fever vaccination. TCRdb analysed the 5' RACE reads with MiXCR anew, one entry per CDR3 protein. The sample contains about 580,000 distinct CDR3 sequences, about a sixth of which appear only once. Sequenced material: PBMCs, taken 5 to 6 days after the first yellow fever vaccination. The receptor set was obtained from a man aged 18 to 30 who received the YFV17D yellow fever vaccine.

The V call is TRBV18, the J call TRBJ2-7, with TRBD1 matching 9 bases. Germline assignment: CDR1 KGHSH and CDR2 LQKENI. Germline trimming cut 6 bases from V and 6 bases from J; bases unmatched to any gene: 9. The CDR3 covers 14 residues. The CDR3 protein is CASSPRTGVSEQYV. The CDR3 nucleotides read TGTGCCAGCTCTCCTAGGACAGGGGTAAGCGAGCAGTACGTC.

This clonotype was recorded at least ten times. The rearrangement uses TRBV12-3 or TRBV12-4 and TRBJ2-7; no firm D call. This CDR3 has 13 amino acids. Trimming removed 1 base at V and 1 base at J, with 5 bases between. In DNA, the CDR3 is TGTGCCAGCAGTTTAGGCGGATCCTACGAGCAGTACGTC. Translated: CASSLGGSYEQYV.

This clonotype was seen a handful of times. CDR3 sequence: CASSLDVVRGDEQFF. In nucleotides, the CDR3 is TGTGCCAGCAGCTTAGATGTGGTCCGGGGGGATGAGCAGTTCTTC. The V and J genes are TRBV7-2 and TRBJ2-1; 7 positions agree with TRBD2. V lost 1 base, J lost 8 bases, and 8 bases stayed unmatched. This CDR3 has 15 amino acids. Germline V lookup: CDR1 SGHTA, CDR2 FQGNSA.

In DNA, the CDR3 is TGCGCCAGCAGCGCGACGGGACGTGGCACCGGGGAGCTGTTTTTT. This gives the protein CASSATGRGTGELFF. V usage is TRBV10-2 and J usage is TRBJ2-2, with D perhaps given as TRBD1 or TRBD2 (5 bases each). This CDR3 is built from 15 residues. The germline gives CDR1 WSHSY, CDR2 SAAADI. V was trimmed by 6 bases and J by 4 bases, leaving 15 bases between them.

The chain links TRBV30 to TRBJ2-1; D is unresolved. The CDR3 has 12 residues. Germline CDR1 is GTSNPN and CDR2 is SVGIG (reference sequence). Trimming cost V 4 bases and J 7 bases, with 11 bases left between them. The CDR3 here is CAWNSGGNEQFF. The CDR3 nucleotides read TGTGCCTGGAATTCAGGTGGGAATGAGCAGTTCTTC.

This clonotype occurred a few times. The chain recombines TRBV6-1 with TRBJ1-5; D not resolved. The V gene lost 6 bases and the J gene lost 0 bases, with 9 bases spanning the gap. This CDR3 has 14 residues. CDR1 is MNHNS, CDR2 SASEGT, per germline. CDR3 in amino acids: CASSPNYSNQPQHF. The CDR3 DNA reads as TGTGCCAGCAGCCCGAATTATAGCAATCAGCCCCAGCATTTT.

This clonotype turned up a few times. The chain couples TRBV6-5 to TRBJ2-3, with 12 bases matching TRBD2. The CDR3 has 17 residues. Germline V gives CDR1 MNHEY, CDR2 SVGAGI. V lost 3 bases, J lost 6 bases, and 10 bases stayed unmatched. CDR3 sequence reads: CASSYSLAGGPVDTQYF. The DNA for the CDR3 is TGTGCCAGCAGTTATTCCCTAGCGGGGGGGCCTGTGGATACGCAGTATTTT.

With respect to this clonotype: Relative to the germline gene, one junction end is altered; a read error may explain this. The CDR3 region is CAISPGPSQETQYF. Here the CDR3 DNA reads TGTGCCATCAGCCCTGGGCCTTCCCAAGAGACCCAGTACTTC. The chain recombines TRBV5-5 with TRBJ2-5; D is uncertain. Germline CDR1 is SGHKS and CDR2 is YYEKEE (reference sequence). This CDR3 is built from 14 residues.

This clonotype has only a few counts. The chain uses TRBV3-1 and TRBJ2-1; 9 bases align to TRBD2. This CDR3 is built from 17 residues. The J segment lost 4 bases and the V segment lost 0 bases, leaving 7 bases of the junction unmatched. Germline V CDR1 and CDR2: LGHDT, YNNKEL (reference sequence). CDR3 sequence (DNA): TGTGCCAGCAGCCAAGATTTAGCGGGGGCTACTTACAATGAGCAGTTCTTC. Amino acid sequence: CASSQDLAGATYNEQFF.

This chain links TRBV20-1 with TRBJ2-3, with D perhaps being TRBD1 or TRBD2 (6 bases each). V shed 7 bases and J shed 4 bases, with 21 bases lying between them. This CDR3 has 15 residues. The germline V gene encodes CDR1 DFQATT and CDR2 SNEGSKA (reference sequence). CDR3 coding DNA: TGCAGTGTCGTATTCGGGGGCAGAGGGGCAGATACGCAGTATTTT. Protein sequence: CSVVFGGRGADTQYF.